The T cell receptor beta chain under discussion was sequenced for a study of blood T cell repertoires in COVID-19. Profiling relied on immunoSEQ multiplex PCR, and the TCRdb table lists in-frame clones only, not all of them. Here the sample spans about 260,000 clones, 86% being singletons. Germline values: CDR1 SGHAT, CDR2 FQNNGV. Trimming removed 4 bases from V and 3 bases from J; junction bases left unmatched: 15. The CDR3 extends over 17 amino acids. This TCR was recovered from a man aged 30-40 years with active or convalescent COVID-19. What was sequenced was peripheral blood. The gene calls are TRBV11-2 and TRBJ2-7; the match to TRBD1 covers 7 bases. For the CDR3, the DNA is TGTGCCAGCAGCTCCCGGGTGGGGCTAACAGGGGACTACGAGCAGTACTTC. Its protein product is CASSSRVGLTGDYEQYF.